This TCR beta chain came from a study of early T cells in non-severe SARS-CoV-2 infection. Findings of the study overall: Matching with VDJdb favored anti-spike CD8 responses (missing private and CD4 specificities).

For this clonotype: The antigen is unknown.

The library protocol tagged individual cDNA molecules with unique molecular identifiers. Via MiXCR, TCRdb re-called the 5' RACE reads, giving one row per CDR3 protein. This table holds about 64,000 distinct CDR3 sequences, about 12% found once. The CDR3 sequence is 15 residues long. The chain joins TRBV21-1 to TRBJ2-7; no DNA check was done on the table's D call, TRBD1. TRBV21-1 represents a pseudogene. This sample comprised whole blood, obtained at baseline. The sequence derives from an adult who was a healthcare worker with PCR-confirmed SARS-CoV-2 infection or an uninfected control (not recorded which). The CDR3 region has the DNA TGTGCCAGCAGCAAAAGGGGAACACACTCCTACGAGCAGTACTTC. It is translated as CASSKRGTHSYEQYF.